This T cell receptor beta chain was recorded in a study of blood T cell repertoires in COVID-19. For the study at large: COVID-19 samples, acute and convalescent, were from the United States, Italy and Spain.

The CDR3 contains 11 residues. The V gene's germline CDR1 is DFQATT and CDR2 SNEGSKA (reference sequence). The assay was immunoSEQ multiplex PCR, and TCRdb's table has in-frame clones only and misses some. The top ten hold around 6.5% of the sample, which has over 200,000 clones, about four fifths seen once. This TCR derives from a woman in her thirties or forties who had recovered from COVID-19. The chain uses TRBV20-1 and TRBJ2-3; no definite D call. Material: PBMCs or T cells enriched from blood (not recorded which). The CDR3 loop reads CSPSSTDTQYF. In nucleotides, the CDR3 is TGCAGCCCTTCTAGCACAGATACGCAGTATTTT.